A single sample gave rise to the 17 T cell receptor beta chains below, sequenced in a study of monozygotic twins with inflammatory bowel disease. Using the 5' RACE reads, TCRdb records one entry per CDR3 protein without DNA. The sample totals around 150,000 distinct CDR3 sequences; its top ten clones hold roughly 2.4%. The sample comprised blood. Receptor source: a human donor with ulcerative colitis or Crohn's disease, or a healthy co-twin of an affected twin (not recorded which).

The CDR3 loop is CASSLGSINEQFF. V and J are TRBV5-1 and TRBJ2-1. The CDR3 runs to 13 residues. Germline V gene sequence: CDR1 SGHRS, CDR2 YFSETQ.

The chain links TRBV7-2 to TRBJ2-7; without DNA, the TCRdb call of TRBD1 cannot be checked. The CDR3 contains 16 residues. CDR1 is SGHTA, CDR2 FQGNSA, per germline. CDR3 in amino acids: CASSPAAGILSYEQYF.

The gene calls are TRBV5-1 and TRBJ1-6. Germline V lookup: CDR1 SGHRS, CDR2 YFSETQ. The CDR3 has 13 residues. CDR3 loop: CASSLRQLPPLHF.

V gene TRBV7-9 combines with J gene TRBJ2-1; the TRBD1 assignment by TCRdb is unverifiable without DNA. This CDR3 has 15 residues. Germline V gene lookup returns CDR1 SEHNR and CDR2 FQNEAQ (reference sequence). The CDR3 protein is CAIHRGAAWNNEQFF.

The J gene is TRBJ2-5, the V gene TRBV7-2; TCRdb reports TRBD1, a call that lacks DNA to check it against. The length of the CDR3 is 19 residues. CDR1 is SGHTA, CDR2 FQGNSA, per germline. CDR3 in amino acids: CASSFTTNLRDRGRETQYF.

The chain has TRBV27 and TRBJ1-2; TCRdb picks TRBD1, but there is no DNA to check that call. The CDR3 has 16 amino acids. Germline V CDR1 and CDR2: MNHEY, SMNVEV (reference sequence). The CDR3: CASSLSGTGFHYGYTF.

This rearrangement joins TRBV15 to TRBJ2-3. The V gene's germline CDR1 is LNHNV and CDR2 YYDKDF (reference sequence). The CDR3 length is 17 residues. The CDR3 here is CATSRDQGRWATDTQYF. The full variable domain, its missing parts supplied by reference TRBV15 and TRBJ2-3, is DAMVIQNPRYQVTQFGKPVTLSCSQTLNHNVMYWYQQKSSQAPKLLFHYYDKDFNNEADTPDNFQSRRPNTSFCFLDIRSPGLGDTAMYLCATSRDQGRWATDTQYFGPGTRLTVL.

CDR3 in amino acids: CAITRSETTYEQYF. The chain has TRBV10-3 and TRBJ2-7. This CDR3 spans 14 amino acids. Germline V lookup: CDR1 ENHRY, CDR2 SYGVKD.

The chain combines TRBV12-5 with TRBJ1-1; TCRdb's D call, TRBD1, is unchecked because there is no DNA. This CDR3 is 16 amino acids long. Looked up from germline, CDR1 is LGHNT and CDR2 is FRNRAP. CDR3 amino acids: CASGLVDRGRGTEAFF.

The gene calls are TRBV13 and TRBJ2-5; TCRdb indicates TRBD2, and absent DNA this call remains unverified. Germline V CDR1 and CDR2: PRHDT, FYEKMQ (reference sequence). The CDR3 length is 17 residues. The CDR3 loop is CASSLGGTSGYQETQYF. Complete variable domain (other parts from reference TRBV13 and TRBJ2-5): AAGVIQSPRHLIKEKRETATLKCYPIPRHDTVYWYQQGPGQDPQFLISFYEKMQSDKGSIPDRFSAQQFSDYHSELNMSSLELGDSALYFCASSLGGTSGYQETQYFGPGTRLLVL.

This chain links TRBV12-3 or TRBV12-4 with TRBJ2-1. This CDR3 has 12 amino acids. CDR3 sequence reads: CASSFRANTGIF.

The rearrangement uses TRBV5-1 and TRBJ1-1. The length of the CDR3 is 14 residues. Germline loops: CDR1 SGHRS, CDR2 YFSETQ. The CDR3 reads CASSLAISNTEAFF.

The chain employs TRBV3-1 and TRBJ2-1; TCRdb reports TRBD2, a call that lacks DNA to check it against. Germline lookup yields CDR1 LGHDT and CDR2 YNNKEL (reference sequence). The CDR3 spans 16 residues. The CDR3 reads CASSQGGLADDNEQFF.

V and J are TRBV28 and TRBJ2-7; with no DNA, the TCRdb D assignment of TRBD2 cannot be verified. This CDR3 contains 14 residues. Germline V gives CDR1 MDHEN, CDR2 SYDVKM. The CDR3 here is CASSPGGEGHEQYF.

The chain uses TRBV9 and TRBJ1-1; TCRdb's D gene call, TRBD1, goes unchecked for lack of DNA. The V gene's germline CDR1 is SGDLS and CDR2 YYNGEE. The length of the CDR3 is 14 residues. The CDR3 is CASSVRGARTEAFF.

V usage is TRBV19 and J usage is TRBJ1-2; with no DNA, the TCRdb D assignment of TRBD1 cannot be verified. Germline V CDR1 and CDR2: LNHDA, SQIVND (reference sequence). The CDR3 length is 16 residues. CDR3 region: CASSHPNQGATYGYTF.

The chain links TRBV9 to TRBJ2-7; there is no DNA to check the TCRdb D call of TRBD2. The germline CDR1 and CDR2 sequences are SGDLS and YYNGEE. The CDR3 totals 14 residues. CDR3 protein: CASSIGPSGYEQYF.